This TCR beta chain was found in a study of blood T cell repertoires in COVID-19. Study summary: Sites across the United States, Italy and Spain contributed samples from acute and convalescent COVID-19. PBMCs, B-cell-depleted T cells, or T cells provided the cDNA or gDNA that made up the material.

Assay used: immunoSEQ multiplex PCR; TCRdb lists only in-frame clones, some missing. This sample has approximately 240,000 clones, with about 86% found just once. The germline gives CDR1 SGHAT, CDR2 FQNNGV. Between the trimmed V and J ends, which lost 1 base and 5 bases, there was a span of 13 bases. This CDR3 comprises 15 residues. The sample comprised peripheral blood. This chain links TRBV11-2 with TRBJ2-3; a weak D match, TRBD2 (5 bases). This TCR was sampled from a woman in her thirties who had recovered from COVID-19. CDR3 DNA: TGTGCCAGCAGCTTAGCTAGCAACGTTCGAGATACGCAGTATTTT. Its translation is CASSLASNVRDTQYF. Using reference TRBV11-2 and TRBJ2-3 for the parts outside the CDR3, the full variable domain is EAGVAQSPRYKIIEKRQSVAFWCNPISGHATLYWYQQILGQGPKLLIQFQNNGVVDDSQLPKDRFSAERLKGVDSTLKIQPAKLEDSAVYLCASSLASNVRDTQYFGPGTRLTVL.